The rows below give T cell receptor beta chains drawn from one sample of a study of breast tumors, draining lymph nodes, adjacent tissues. TCRdb reanalysed the multiplex PCR reads using MiXCR and keeps one entry per CDR3 protein. This sample yields fewer than 140,000 distinct CDR3 sequences, of which approximately 28% are seen a single time; under 6% belongs to the top ten. The specimen sequenced was axillary lymph node tissue. Receptors were obtained from a female donor with breast cancer. Some clones in this sample may be carry-over from other donors' samples. Each CDR3 is given without its conserved first and last residue.

CDR3: ASRPYSTGELF; V: TRBV2; J: TRBJ2-2
CDR3: ATSGGASSSYNEQF; V: TRBV24-1; J: TRBJ2-1
CDR3: ASSPGQGYYEQY; V: TRBV7-9; J: TRBJ2-7
CDR3: ASTAWEGLNTQY; V: TRBV6-1; J: TRBJ2-3
CDR3: SVEDSSWGTGGFGANVLT; V: TRBV29-1; J: TRBJ2-6
CDR3: ASSQTTGGGTEAF; V: TRBV7-2; J: TRBJ1-1
CDR3: ASSLVLGTGFSSGGIREQF; V: TRBV5-1; J: TRBJ2-1
CDR3: SGMGTEAF; V: TRBV29-1; J: TRBJ1-1
CDR3: ASSHSSVGGPYEQY; V: TRBV6-5; J: TRBJ2-7
CDR3: SARVLAGGLTDTQY; V: TRBV20-1; J: TRBJ2-3
CDR3: ASSNHGQGATGELP; V: TRBV6-2/TRBV6-3; J: TRBJ2-2
CDR3: ASSGSSGRWADTQY; V: TRBV6-1; J: TRBJ2-3
CDR3: SFEGFIYGYT; V: TRBV29-1; J: TRBJ1-2
CDR3: ASSPSPDPNTEAF; V: TRBV18; J: TRBJ1-1
CDR3: ASSYEGRTWGRYNSPLH; V: TRBV6-2/TRBV6-3; J: TRBJ1-6
CDR3: ASAPGTGTRSPLH; V: TRBV18; J: TRBJ1-6
CDR3: ASSPRQYSNQPQH; V: TRBV2; J: TRBJ1-5
CDR3: SAGENYGYT; V: TRBV20-1; J: TRBJ1-2
CDR3: ASSYQNPGLLLMPKNEQF; V: TRBV6-5; J: TRBJ2-1
CDR3: ASRTPTGGGQPQH; V: TRBV2; J: TRBJ1-5
CDR3: ASSPRVAGGTDTQY; V: TRBV12-3/TRBV12-4; J: TRBJ2-3
CDR3: ASSYSIRGKLTDTQY; V: TRBV6-2/TRBV6-3; J: TRBJ2-3
CDR3: SAGREQY; V: TRBV20-1; J: TRBJ2-7
CDR3: SARAPQAVSTDTQY; V: TRBV20-1; J: TRBJ2-3
CDR3: SAGYRGNYGYT; V: TRBV20-1; J: TRBJ1-2
CDR3: ASSFLGASGGAYYYNEQF; V: TRBV7-3; J: TRBJ2-1
CDR3: ASSLTRETQY; V: TRBV12-3/TRBV12-4; J: TRBJ2-5
CDR3: ASSPRDTGHNEQF; V: TRBV5-4; J: TRBJ2-1
CDR3: SASGLAGGENQPQH; V: TRBV20-1; J: TRBJ1-5
CDR3: ASSLYEAGLNNSPLH; V: TRBV7-3; J: TRBJ1-6